This is a list of T cell receptor beta chains from one sample in a study of vaccination and CD4 T cells after COVID-19. MiXCR, applied by TCRdb to the PCR reads, yields one record per CDR3 protein. The sample records about 17,000 distinct CDR3 sequences, around 35% being singletons. These TCRs' antigens remain unknown. The sequencing sample was made of CD4+ T cells from blood, cultured in vitro. The receptors were gathered from a human donor who had recovered from COVID-19. The CDR3 runs from the conserved cysteine through the conserved F or W. D genes are given only for firm matches. A clone size is listed for some rows: how often the clone was seen (once, few, many), or a class if it is expanded.

CDR3: CATSRAGEQYF
DNA: TGTGCCACCAGCAGGGCCGGCGAGCAGTACTTC
D: NA
size: few
J: TRBJ2-7
V: TRBV15

CDR3: CASSLMAAGQGAMPQHF
DNA: TGTGCCAGCAGCTTAATGGCCGCGGGACAGGGGGCGATGCCCCAGCATTTT
D: TRBD1
size: NA
J: TRBJ1-5
V: TRBV11-3

CDR3: CASSLNTGELFF
DNA: TGTGCCAGCAGTTTGAACACCGGGGAGCTGTTTTTT
D: NA
size: NA
J: TRBJ2-2
V: TRBV12-3/TRBV12-4

CDR3: CASSPRQGSYGYTF
DNA: TGTGCCAGCAGCCCACGTCAAGGCAGCTATGGCTACACCTTC
D: NA
size: NA
J: TRBJ1-2
V: TRBV3-1

CDR3: CASSEGLATDTGELFF
DNA: TGTGCCAGCAGCGAGGGACTAGCGACGGACACCGGGGAGCTGTTTTTT
D: TRBD2
size: few
J: TRBJ2-2
V: TRBV4-2

CDR3: CAISESEMSQTSTF
DNA: TGTGCCATCAGTGAGTCTGAAATGTCACAGACCTCAACCTTC
D: NA
size: few
J: TRBJ1-2
V: TRBV10-3

CDR3: CASSLRRGTLGSETQYF
DNA: TGTGCCAGCAGCCTAAGGAGGGGGACTCTAGGCAGTGAGACCCAGTACTTC
D: NA
size: NA
J: TRBJ2-5
V: TRBV7-3

CDR3: CASGTTSGRTDTQYF
DNA: TGTGCCAGCGGAACGACTAGCGGACGCACAGATACGCAGTATTTT
D: TRBD2
size: NA
J: TRBJ2-3
V: TRBV6-2/TRBV6-3

CDR3: CASSLIRGLGNTIYF
DNA: TGTGCCAGCAGCTTAATTCGGGGGCTTGGAAACACCATATATTTT
D: NA
size: NA
J: TRBJ1-3
V: TRBV11-2

CDR3: CASTTLPGGGELFF
DNA: TGTGCCAGTACCACACTACCCGGCGGCGGGGAGCTGTTTTTT
D: NA
size: NA
J: TRBJ2-2
V: TRBV19

CDR3: CASSVIAGDRNEQFF
DNA: TGTGCCAGCAGCGTTATAGCGGGAGATCGCAATGAGCAGTTCTTC
D: TRBD2
size: few
J: TRBJ2-1
V: TRBV7-6

CDR3: CATRGTANSPLHF
DNA: TGTGCCACCCGGGGGACAGCTAATTCACCCCTCCACTTT
D: TRBD1
size: NA
J: TRBJ1-6
V: TRBV10-3

CDR3: CASRRLGGGYTF
DNA: TGTGCCAGCAGGCGACTCGGGGGAGGCTACACCTTC
D: NA
size: NA
J: TRBJ1-2
V: TRBV27

CDR3: CASSISSGWGDEQFF
DNA: TGTGCCAGTAGTATTTCTAGCGGGTGGGGCGATGAGCAGTTCTTC
D: TRBD2
size: NA
J: TRBJ2-1
V: TRBV19

CDR3: CASSLGQTYEQYF
DNA: TGTGCCAGCAGTTTAGGACAAACTTACGAGCAGTACTTC
D: NA
size: few
J: TRBJ2-7
V: TRBV6-5

CDR3: CSARVTTRPTSEQYF
DNA: TGCAGTGCTAGAGTCACGACTAGGCCTACCAGCGAGCAGTACTTC
D: NA
size: NA
J: TRBJ2-7
V: TRBV20-1

CDR3: CASRPRGVSPLHF
DNA: TGTGCCAGCAGACCCAGGGGAGTCTCACCCCTCCACTTT
D: NA
size: NA
J: TRBJ1-6
V: TRBV2

CDR3: CASSESRNTYGYTF
DNA: TGTGCCAGCAGTGAAAGCCGCAACACTTATGGCTACACCTTC
D: NA
size: NA
J: TRBJ1-2
V: TRBV6-1

CDR3: CASSSRLAKNYEQYF
DNA: TGTGCCAGCAGTTCTAGACTAGCGAAGAACTACGAGCAGTACTTC
D: TRBD2
size: NA
J: TRBJ2-7
V: TRBV12-3/TRBV12-4

CDR3: CASSLASGANVLTF
DNA: TGTGCCAGCAGCTTAGCCTCTGGGGCCAACGTCCTGACTTTC
D: NA
size: few
J: TRBJ2-6
V: TRBV7-9

CDR3: CAISNSGNGGELFF
DNA: TGTGCCATCAGTAATAGCGGGAATGGCGGGGAGCTGTTTTTT
D: TRBD2
size: NA
J: TRBJ2-2
V: TRBV10-3

CDR3: CASRSGGADTEAFF
DNA: TGTGCCAGCAGGTCAGGGGGCGCGGACACTGAAGCTTTCTTT
D: TRBD1
size: few
J: TRBJ1-1
V: TRBV28

CDR3: CASSYPYLKVTVRSPLHF
DNA: TGTGCCAGCAGTTACCCTTACCTAAAGGTTACAGTAAGGTCACCCCTCCACTTT
D: NA
size: NA
J: TRBJ1-6
V: TRBV27

CDR3: CASSRSRAYTGELFF
DNA: TGTGCCAGTAGTCGGAGCAGGGCGTACACCGGGGAGCTGTTTTTT
D: NA
size: few
J: TRBJ2-2
V: TRBV19

CDR3: CASSSARTQETQYF
DNA: TGTGCCAGCAGCTCGGCAAGGACTCAAGAGACCCAGTACTTC
D: NA
size: NA
J: TRBJ2-5
V: TRBV7-2

CDR3: CASTRDSQETQYF
DNA: TGTGCCAGCACCCGGGACAGCCAAGAGACCCAGTACTTC
D: TRBD1
size: NA
J: TRBJ2-5
V: TRBV6-2/TRBV6-3

CDR3: CASSYHESNTDTQYF
DNA: TGTGCCAGCAGTTACCATGAAAGTAACACAGATACGCAGTATTTT
D: NA
size: NA
J: TRBJ2-3
V: TRBV6-2/TRBV6-3

CDR3: CASRLAGGAYNEQFF
DNA: TGTGCCAGCAGATTAGCGGGAGGGGCGTACAATGAGCAGTTCTTC
D: TRBD2
size: once
J: TRBJ2-1
V: TRBV28

CDR3: CASSLATQGIGLNTEAFF
DNA: TGTGCCAGCAGCTTAGCTACACAGGGGATCGGTTTGAACACTGAAGCTTTCTTT
D: TRBD1
size: NA
J: TRBJ1-1
V: TRBV7-6

CDR3: CASSELGEGNSPLHF
DNA: TGTGCCAGCAGTGAACTGGGTGAGGGGAATTCACCCCTCCACTTT
D: NA
size: few
J: TRBJ1-6
V: TRBV25-1

CDR3: CASSAPGTTSSSTDTQYF
DNA: TGTGCCAGCAGCGCACCCGGGACTACCTCTTCTAGCACAGATACGCAGTATTTT
D: TRBD2
size: few
J: TRBJ2-3
V: TRBV2

CDR3: CAISEAAGLAKNIQYF
DNA: TGTGCCATCAGTGAAGCAGCGGGGCTAGCCAAAAACATTCAGTACTTC
D: TRBD2
size: NA
J: TRBJ2-4
V: TRBV10-3

CDR3: CASSLAPNQPQHF
DNA: TGCGCCAGCAGCTTGGCCCCGAATCAGCCCCAGCATTTT
D: NA
size: NA
J: TRBJ1-5
V: TRBV5-1

CDR3: CASGSRRHNYEQYF
DNA: TGTGCCAGCGGCTCACGGAGGCACAACTACGAGCAGTACTTC
D: NA
size: NA
J: TRBJ2-7
V: TRBV28

CDR3: CSARPGTSGFHEQFF
DNA: TGCAGTGCTCGTCCCGGGACTAGCGGGTTTCATGAGCAGTTCTTC
D: TRBD2
size: few
J: TRBJ2-1
V: TRBV20-1

CDR3: CASSLLGNQPQHF
DNA: TGTGCCAGCAGTTTACTTGGCAATCAGCCCCAGCATTTT
D: NA
size: NA
J: TRBJ1-5
V: TRBV12-3/TRBV12-4

CDR3: CASSSAHAGGPSYEQYF
DNA: TGTGCCAGCAGTTCCGCCCATGCGGGGGGGCCATCCTACGAGCAGTACTTC
D: TRBD2
size: once
J: TRBJ2-7
V: TRBV28

CDR3: CASKAMLDTDTQYF
DNA: TGTGCCAGCAAAGCGATGCTGGACACAGATACGCAGTATTTT
D: NA
size: NA
J: TRBJ2-3
V: TRBV7-2

CDR3: CASSYSIAEAKNIQYF
DNA: TGTGCCAGCAGTTACTCGATTGCTGAAGCCAAAAACATTCAGTACTTC
D: NA
size: NA
J: TRBJ2-4
V: TRBV6-2/TRBV6-3

CDR3: CASSQVSGRGYTF
DNA: TGTGCCAGCAGCCAAGTCTCAGGGCGCGGCTACACCTTC
D: NA
size: few
J: TRBJ1-2
V: TRBV4-2

CDR3: CASSLKGPSGASGSGAGELFF
DNA: TGTGCCAGCAGCTTAAAGGGTCCCAGTGGGGCTAGCGGGAGTGGTGCCGGGGAGCTGTTTTTT
D: TRBD2
size: NA
J: TRBJ2-2
V: TRBV7-2